Below, 9 T cell receptor beta chains from the same sample are listed, as sequenced in a study of cytomegalovirus exposure and HLA in healthy donors. The primer mix had 60 Vbeta and 13 Jbeta primers. The method was immunoSEQ multiplex PCR; TCRdb's version includes in-frame clones alone and lacks a portion of them. The table has more than 150,000 clones, roughly 80% seen once. The sample comprised PBMCs. The receptor source for this set is a man aged 35 to 55 in good health and CMV-seropositive.

V and J are TRBV19 and TRBJ2-4; D might be TRBD2 (7 bases). The V and J ends lost 4 bases and 0 bases respectively, with 13 bases between them. Germline-derived CDR1 and CDR2 are LNHDA and SQIVND (reference sequence). CDR3 size: 16 residues. The CDR3 DNA is TGTGCCAGTAGTACCCTGGGGGGGCTAGCCAAAAACATTCAGTACTTC. This encodes CASSTLGGLAKNIQYF. The full variable domain, with the rest looked up from reference TRBV19 and TRBJ2-4, is DGGITQSPKYLFRKEGQNVTLSCEQNLNHDAMYWYRQDPGQGLRLIYYSQIVNDFQKGDIAEGYSVSREKKESFPLTVTSAQKNPTAFYLCASSTLGGLAKNIQYFGAGTRLSVL.

The chain combines TRBV27 with TRBJ2-5; 8 bases match TRBD2. The J call may be incorrect, as the DNA end agrees better with TRBJ2-7. Germline CDR1 MNHEY, CDR2 SMNVEV (reference sequence). The CDR3 runs to 13 residues. CDR3 DNA: TGTGCCAGCAGACGCGGGGGGACCTACGAGCAGTACTTC. This gives the protein CASRRGGTYEQYF.

This clone was found a few times. The V gene is TRBV4-3, the J gene TRBJ2-2; 9 nucleotides line up with TRBD2. Trimming took 4 bases from V and 3 from J; bases not matched to a gene: 12. CDR3 size: 18 residues. The germline V gene has CDR1 LGHNA and CDR2 YSLEER. CDR3 loop: CASSRKRGGGADTGELFF. CDR3 bases: TGCGCCAGCAGCCGGAAGAGGGGCGGGGGGGCGGACACCGGGGAGCTGTTTTTT.

The chain couples TRBV2 to TRBJ2-2; the match to TRBD2 covers 10 bases. J lost 6 bases, V lost 7 bases, and 11 bases had no gene match. This CDR3 has 16 residues. Germline V gene sequence: CDR1 SNHLY, CDR2 FYNNEI. CDR3 in DNA: TGTGCCAGCACCCTGAACGATGGACTAGCGGCCGGGGAGCTGTTTTTT. Translation: CASTLNDGLAAGELFF.

The V call is TRBV15, the J call TRBJ2-4, with D perhaps TRBD1 (5 bases). V was trimmed by 3 bases and J by 2 bases, leaving 17 bases between them. The CDR3 totals 17 residues. Germline values: CDR1 LNHNV, CDR2 YYDKDF (reference sequence). Here the CDR3 reads CATSRDPQGSPKNIQYF. The CDR3 DNA follows: TGTGCCACCAGCAGGGACCCCCAGGGCAGTCCCAAAAACATTCAGTACTTC.

This clone was recorded once. The chain employs TRBV9 and TRBJ2-3; no firm D call. Germline V gene sequence: CDR1 SGDLS, CDR2 YYNGEE. The CDR3 covers 14 residues. Trimming took 4 bases from V and 1 from J, leaving 10 bases between them. The CDR3 DNA is TGTGCCAGCAGCCCACGCAGGTGCACAGATACGCAGTATTTT. Protein sequence: CASSPRRCTDTQYF.

Only a few counts were recorded for this clone. V is TRBV5-1 and J is TRBJ1-5; maybe TRBD1 (5 bases). The germline CDR1 and CDR2 sequences are SGHRS and YFSETQ. V lost 4 bases, J lost 3 bases, and 8 bases lay in between. The CDR3 sequence is 13 residues long. The CDR3 sequence is CASSPGDNQPQHF. CDR3 nucleotide sequence: TGCGCCAGCAGCCCGGGGGACAATCAGCCCCAGCATTTT.

The chain joins TRBV30 to TRBJ1-1, with TRBD1 as a possible D gene (6 bases). The V and J ends lost 0 bases and 1 base respectively, with 12 bases between them. In germline, CDR1 is GTSNPN, CDR2 SVGIG (reference sequence). The CDR3 extends over 15 amino acids. The CDR3 DNA is TGTGCCTGGAGTGTACAGGGACACCGGAACACTGAAGCTTTCTTT. It translates to CAWSVQGHRNTEAFF.

This clone was counted once. The rearrangement joins TRBV19 to TRBJ2-5; D possibly corresponds to TRBD2 (6 bases). From germline, CDR1 is LNHDA and CDR2 SQIVND (reference sequence). The length of the CDR3 is 16 residues. Trimming took 1 base from V and 5 from J, leaving 17 bases between them. CDR3 in DNA: TGTGCCAGTAGTATAGGCCTTGCCAGGGACTCGGAGACCCAGTACTTC. This gives the protein CASSIGLARDSETQYF.